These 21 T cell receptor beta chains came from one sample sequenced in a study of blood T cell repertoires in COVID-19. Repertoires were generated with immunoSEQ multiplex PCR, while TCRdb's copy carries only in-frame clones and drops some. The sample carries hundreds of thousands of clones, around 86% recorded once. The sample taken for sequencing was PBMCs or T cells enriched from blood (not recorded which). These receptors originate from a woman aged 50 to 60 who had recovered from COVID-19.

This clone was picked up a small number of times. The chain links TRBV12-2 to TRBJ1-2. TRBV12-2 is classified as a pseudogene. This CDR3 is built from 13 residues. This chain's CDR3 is CASRSIGGSGYTF. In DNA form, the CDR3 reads TGTGCAAGTCGCTCAATCGGGGGGTCAGGCTACACCTTC.

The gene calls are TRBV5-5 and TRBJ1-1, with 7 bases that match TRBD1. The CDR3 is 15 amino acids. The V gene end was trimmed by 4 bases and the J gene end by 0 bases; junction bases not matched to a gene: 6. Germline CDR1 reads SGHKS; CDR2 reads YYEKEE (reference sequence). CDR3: CASSGTGTVNTEAFF. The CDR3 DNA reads TGTGCCAGCAGCGGCACCGGGACAGTGAACACTGAAGCTTTCTTT.

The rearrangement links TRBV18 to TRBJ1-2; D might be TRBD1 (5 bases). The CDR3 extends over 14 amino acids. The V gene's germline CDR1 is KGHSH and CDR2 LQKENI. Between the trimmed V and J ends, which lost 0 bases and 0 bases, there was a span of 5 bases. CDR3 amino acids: CASSPPTANYGYTF. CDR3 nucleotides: TGTGCCAGCTCACCACCGACAGCTAACTATGGCTACACCTTC.

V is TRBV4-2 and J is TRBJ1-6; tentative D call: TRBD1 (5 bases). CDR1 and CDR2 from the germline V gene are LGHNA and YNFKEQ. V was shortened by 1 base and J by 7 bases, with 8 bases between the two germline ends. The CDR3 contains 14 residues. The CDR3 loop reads CASSQGGENSPLHF. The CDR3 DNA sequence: TGTGCCAGCAGCCAAGGGGGGGAGAATTCACCCCTCCACTTT.

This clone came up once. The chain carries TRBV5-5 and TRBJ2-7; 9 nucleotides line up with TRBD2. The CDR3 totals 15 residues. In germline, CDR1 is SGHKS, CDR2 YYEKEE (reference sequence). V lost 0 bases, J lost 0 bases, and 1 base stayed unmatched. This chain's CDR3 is CASSLGLAASYEQYF. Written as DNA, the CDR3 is TGTGCCAGCAGCTTGGGACTAGCGGCCTCCTACGAGCAGTACTTC.

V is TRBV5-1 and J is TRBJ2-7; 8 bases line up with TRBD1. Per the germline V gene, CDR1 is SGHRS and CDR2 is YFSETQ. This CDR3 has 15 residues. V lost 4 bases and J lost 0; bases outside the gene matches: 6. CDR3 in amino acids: CASSPRQGSSYEQYF. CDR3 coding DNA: TGCGCCAGCAGCCCGAGACAGGGGAGCTCCTACGAGCAGTACTTC.

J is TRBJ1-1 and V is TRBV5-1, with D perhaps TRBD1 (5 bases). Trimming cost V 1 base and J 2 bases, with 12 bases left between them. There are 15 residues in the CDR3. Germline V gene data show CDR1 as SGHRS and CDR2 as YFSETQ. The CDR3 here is CASSLPGGANTEAFF. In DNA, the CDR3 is TGCGCCAGCAGCTTGCCCGGGGGAGCAAACACTGAAGCTTTCTTT. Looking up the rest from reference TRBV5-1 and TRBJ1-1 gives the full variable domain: KAGVTQTPRYLIKTRGQQVTLSCSPISGHRSVSWYQQTPGQGLQFLFEYFSETQRNKGNFPGRFSGRQFSNSRSEMNVSTLELGDSALYLCASSLPGGANTEAFFGQGTRLTVV.

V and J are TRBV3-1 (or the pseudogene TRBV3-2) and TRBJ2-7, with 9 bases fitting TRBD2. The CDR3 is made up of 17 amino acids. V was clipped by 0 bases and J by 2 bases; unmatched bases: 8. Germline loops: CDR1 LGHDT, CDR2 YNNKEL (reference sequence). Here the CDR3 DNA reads TGTGCCAGCAGCCAAGATAGGGCGGGAGGGCCGGCCTACGAGCAGTACTTC. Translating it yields CASSQDRAGGPAYEQYF.

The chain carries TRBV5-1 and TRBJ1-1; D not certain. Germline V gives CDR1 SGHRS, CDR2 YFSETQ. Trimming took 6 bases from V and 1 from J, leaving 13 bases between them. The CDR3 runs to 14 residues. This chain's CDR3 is CASNPGQPNTEAFF. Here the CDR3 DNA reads TGCGCCAGCAACCCGGGTCAACCGAACACTGAAGCTTTCTTT.

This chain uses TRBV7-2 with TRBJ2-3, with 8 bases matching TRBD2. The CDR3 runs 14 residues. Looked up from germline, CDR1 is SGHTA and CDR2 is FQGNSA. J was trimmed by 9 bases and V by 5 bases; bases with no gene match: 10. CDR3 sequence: CASSPRRGDGTQYF. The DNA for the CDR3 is TGTGCCAGCAGCCCGCGGCGGGGGGATGGGACGCAGTATTTT.

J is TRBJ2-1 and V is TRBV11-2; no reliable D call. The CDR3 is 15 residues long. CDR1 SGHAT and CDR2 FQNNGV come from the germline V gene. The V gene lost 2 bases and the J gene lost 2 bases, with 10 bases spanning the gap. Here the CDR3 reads CASSLSPEAYNEQFF. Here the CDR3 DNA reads TGTGCCAGCAGCTTATCCCCAGAAGCCTACAATGAGCAGTTCTTC.

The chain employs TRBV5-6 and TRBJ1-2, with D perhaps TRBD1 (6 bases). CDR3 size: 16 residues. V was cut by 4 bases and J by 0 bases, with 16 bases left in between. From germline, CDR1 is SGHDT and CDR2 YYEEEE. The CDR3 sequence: CASSPPGGQPNYGYTF. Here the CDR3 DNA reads TGTGCCAGCAGCCCCCCGGGAGGACAGCCTAACTATGGCTACACCTTC.

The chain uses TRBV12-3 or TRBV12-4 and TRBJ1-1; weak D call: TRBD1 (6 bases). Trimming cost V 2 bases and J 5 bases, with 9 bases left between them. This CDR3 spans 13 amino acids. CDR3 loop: CASSLIQGTEAFF. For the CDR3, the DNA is TGTGCCAGCAGTTTAATCCAGGGGACTGAAGCTTTCTTT.

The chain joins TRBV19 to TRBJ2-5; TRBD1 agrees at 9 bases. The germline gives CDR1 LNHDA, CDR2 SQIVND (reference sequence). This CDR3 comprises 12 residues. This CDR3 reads CATGTGSKTQYF. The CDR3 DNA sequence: TGTGCTACCGGGACAGGGTCGAAGACCCAGTACTTC.

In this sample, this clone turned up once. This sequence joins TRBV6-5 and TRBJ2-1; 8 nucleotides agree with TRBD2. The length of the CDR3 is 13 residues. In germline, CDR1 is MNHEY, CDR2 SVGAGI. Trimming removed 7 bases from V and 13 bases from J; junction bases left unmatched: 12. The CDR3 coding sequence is TGTGCCAGCAACCCTACTAGCGGCCAAAGTCAGTTCTTC. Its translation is CASNPTSGQSQFF.

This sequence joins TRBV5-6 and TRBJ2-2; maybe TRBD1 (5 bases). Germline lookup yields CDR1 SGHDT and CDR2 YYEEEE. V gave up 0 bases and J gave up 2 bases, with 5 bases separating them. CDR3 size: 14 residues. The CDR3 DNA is TGTGCCAGCAGCTTGGGGACAAACACCGGGGAGCTGTTTTTT. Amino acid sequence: CASSLGTNTGELFF. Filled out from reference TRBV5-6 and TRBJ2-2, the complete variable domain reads DAGVTQSPTHLIKTRGQQVTLRCSPKSGHDTVSWYQQALGQGPQFIFQYYEEEERQRGNFPDRFSGHQFPNYSSELNVNALLLGDSALYLCASSLGTNTGELFFGEGSRLTVL.

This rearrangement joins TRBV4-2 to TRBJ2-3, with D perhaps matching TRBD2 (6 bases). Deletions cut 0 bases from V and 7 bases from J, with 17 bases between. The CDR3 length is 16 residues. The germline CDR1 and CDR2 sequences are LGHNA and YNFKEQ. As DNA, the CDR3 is TGTGCCAGCAGCCAAGATCCGACTAGAGGGTTGAATACGCAGTATTTT. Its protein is CASSQDPTRGLNTQYF.

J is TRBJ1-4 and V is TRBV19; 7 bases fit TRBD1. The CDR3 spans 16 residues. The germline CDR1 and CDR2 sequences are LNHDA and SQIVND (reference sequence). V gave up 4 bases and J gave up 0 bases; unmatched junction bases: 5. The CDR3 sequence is CASSRGQRSTNEKLFF. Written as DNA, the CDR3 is TGTGCCAGTAGTAGGGGACAGCGGTCAACTAATGAAAAACTGTTTTTT.

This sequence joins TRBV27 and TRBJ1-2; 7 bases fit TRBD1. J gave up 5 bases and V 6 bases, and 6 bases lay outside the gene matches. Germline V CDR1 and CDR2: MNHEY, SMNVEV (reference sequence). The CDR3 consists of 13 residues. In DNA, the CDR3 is TGTGCCAGCAGCGTCGACAGGGCGTATGGCTACACCTTC. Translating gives CASSVDRAYGYTF.

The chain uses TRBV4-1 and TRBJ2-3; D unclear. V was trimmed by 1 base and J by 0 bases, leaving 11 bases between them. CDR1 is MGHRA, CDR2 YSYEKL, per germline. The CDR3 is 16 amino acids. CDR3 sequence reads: CASSQALVTSTDTQYF. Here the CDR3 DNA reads TGCGCCAGCAGCCAAGCCCTTGTAACTAGCACAGATACGCAGTATTTT.

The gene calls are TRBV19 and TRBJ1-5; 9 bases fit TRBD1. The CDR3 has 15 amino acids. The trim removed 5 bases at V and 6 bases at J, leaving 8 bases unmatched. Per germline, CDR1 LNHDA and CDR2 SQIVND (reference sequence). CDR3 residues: CASSDRDRAGQPQHF. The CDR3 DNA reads TGTGCCAGTAGTGACCGGGACAGGGCTGGTCAGCCCCAGCATTTT. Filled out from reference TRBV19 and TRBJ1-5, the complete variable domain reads DGGITQSPKYLFRKEGQNVTLSCEQNLNHDAMYWYRQDPGQGLRLIYYSQIVNDFQKGDIAEGYSVSREKKESFPLTVTSAQKNPTAFYLCASSDRDRAGQPQHFGDGTRLSIL.